These T cell receptor beta chains were read from a single sample in a study of technical replicates of blood from a handful of donors. Some clones are missing from TCRdb's copy, which holds only in-frame ones; the method was immunoSEQ multiplex PCR. The sample records roughly 70,000 clones, just under 95% being singletons. The sample comprised T cells isolated from PBMCs. The source is a human donor in good health. Both conserved end residues are trimmed from each CDR3. D genes are given only for firm matches.

v_gene,len,d_gene,j_gene,CDR3aa
TRBV29-1,12,TRBD2,TRBJ2-7,SVGPGGSSYEQY
TRBV27,9,-,TRBJ2-4,ASSLSGGEY
TRBV6-6,12,-,TRBJ2-7,ASRELRDNLEQY
TRBV29-1,13,TRBD1,TRBJ1-2,SVEDHQGANYGYT
TRBV7-6,13,-,TRBJ2-3,ASSLVAGGTDTQY
TRBV6-4,12,TRBD1,TRBJ1-2,ASSEGQGYGGYT
TRBV30,11,TRBD1,TRBJ1-2,AWSPDRAYGYT
TRBV7-2,12,TRBD1,TRBJ1-3,ASRVTGPGNTIY
TRBV13,13,TRBD2,TRBJ2-7,ASSLGSGRAYEQY
TRBV29-1,10,-,TRBJ2-7,SVQSGVHEQY
TRBV4-2,12,-,TRBJ2-1,ASSQPGTYNEQF
TRBV7-9,14,TRBD1,TRBJ1-3,ASSWDRGTSGNTIY
TRBV5-6,12,-,TRBJ2-7,ASSLPDSPYEQY
TRBV6-1,10,TRBD1,TRBJ1-4,ASGTGNEKLF
TRBV6-6,14,TRBD1,TRBJ1-5,ASSQSRDRVGQPQH
TRBV10-3,14,TRBD1,TRBJ1-1,AISEGQGAANTEAF
TRBV19,12,-,TRBJ2-1,ASSIRGIGNEQF
TRBV19,12,-,TRBJ1-3,ATEGEASGNTIY
TRBV20-1,9,-,TRBJ1-2,TYTAGYGYT
TRBV9,11,-,TRBJ2-3,ASSVGSADTQY
TRBV6-4,8,-,TRBJ2-3,ATWEDTQY
TRBV5-8,14,TRBD1,TRBJ2-5,ASSNDRDRDKETQY
TRBV11-2,14,-,TRBJ2-1,ASSPERLATYNEQF
TRBV11-2,13,TRBD1,TRBJ2-1,ASSNNRDRVNEQF
TRBV5-1,12,TRBD1,TRBJ2-7,ASTQGQGIDEQY
TRBV30,12,-,TRBJ2-7,AWNRDLSTYEQY
TRBV19,14,-,TRBJ1-5,ASSIAGVRFDRPQH
TRBV7-2,12,-,TRBJ1-2,ASSLERSNYGYT
TRBV28,13,TRBD1,TRBJ2-7,ASSSRRGHGYEQY
TRBV7-9,14,TRBD1,TRBJ1-2,ASSLVEDRGLYGYT
TRBV6-6,10,-,TRBJ2-7,ASSYERYEQY
TRBV10-3,11,TRBD2,TRBJ2-1,AISVGTNNEQF
TRBV1,15,-,TRBJ2-5,TSSQDFFGTGKQTQY
TRBV6-5,13,-,TRBJ2-1,ASTLLDGSGNEQF
TRBV6-1,17,TRBD1,TRBJ1-5,ASSEGNRGFLYSNQPQH
TRBV27,13,-,TRBJ2-2,ASSFVQQNTGELF
TRBV28,12,TRBD1,TRBJ1-1,ASSSGGLNTEAF
TRBV9,14,TRBD1,TRBJ2-1,ASSPTGGLAYNEQF
TRBV6-6,11,TRBD2,TRBJ2-1,ASSPRTRDEQF
TRBV19,11,TRBD2,TRBJ2-7,ASSSGSSYEQY
TRBV28,14,TRBD2,TRBJ2-1,ASRLSRLAGDAEQF
TRBV18,14,TRBD1,TRBJ2-5,ASSQRRGDSQETQY